The following is a TCR beta chain sequence with its context. Its antigen is unknown. These data come from a study of cytomegalovirus exposure and HLA in healthy donors. Study background: Falling in the Caucasian-associated ancestry cluster were 81% of under 500 genotyped donors.

The CDR3 has 15 residues. V was shortened by 0 bases and J by 5 bases, with 11 bases between the two germline ends. Germline CDR1 GTSNPN, CDR2 SVGIG (reference sequence). General study findings and limits: V- and J-gene trimming in TCR beta was tied to a missense DCLRE1C variant by an analysis performed later. Prior analysis indicated that the majority of TCR beta V segments exhibited productivity approximately 87% or approximately 30% of the time.

Amplification used 60 Vbeta primers and 13 Jbeta primers. Libraries were prepared by immunoSEQ multiplex PCR; TCRdb keeps only in-frame clonotypes and omits some of them. The sample's table shows under 50,000 clones. Each donor was healthy, and each was a bone marrow donor. The chain uses TRBV30 and TRBJ1-6; D may be TRBD1 (5 bases). The TCR was taken from a male donor in good health and CMV-seronegative. The source material was PBMCs. For the CDR3, the DNA is TGTGCCTGGAGTGTAGGCCCAGGGAATAATTCACCCCTCCACTTT. Amino acid sequence: CAWSVGPGNNSPLHF.